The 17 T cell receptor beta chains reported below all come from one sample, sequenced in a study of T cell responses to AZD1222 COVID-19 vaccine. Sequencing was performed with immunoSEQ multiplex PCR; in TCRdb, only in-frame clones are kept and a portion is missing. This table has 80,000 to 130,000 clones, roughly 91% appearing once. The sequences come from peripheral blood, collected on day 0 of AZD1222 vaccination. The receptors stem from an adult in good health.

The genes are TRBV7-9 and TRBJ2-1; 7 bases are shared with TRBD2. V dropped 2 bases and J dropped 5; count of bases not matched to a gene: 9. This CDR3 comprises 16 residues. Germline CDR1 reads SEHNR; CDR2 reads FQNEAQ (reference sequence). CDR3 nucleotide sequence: TGTGCCAGCAGCTTACTAAGCGGGGTTAAGAACAATGAGCAGTTCTTC. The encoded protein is CASSLLSGVKNNEQFF.

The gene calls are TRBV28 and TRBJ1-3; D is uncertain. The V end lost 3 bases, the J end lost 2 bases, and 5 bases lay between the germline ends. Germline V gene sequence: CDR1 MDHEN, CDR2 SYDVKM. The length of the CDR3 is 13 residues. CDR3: CASSFAAGNTIYF. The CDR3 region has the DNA TGTGCCAGCAGTTTCGCTGCTGGAAACACCATATATTTT. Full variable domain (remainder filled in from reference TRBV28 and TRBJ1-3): DVKVTQSSRYLVKRTGEKVFLECVQDMDHENMFWYRQDPGLGLRLIYFSYDVKMKEKGDIPEGYSVSREKKERFSLILESASTNQTSMYLCASSFAAGNTIYFGEGSWLTVV.

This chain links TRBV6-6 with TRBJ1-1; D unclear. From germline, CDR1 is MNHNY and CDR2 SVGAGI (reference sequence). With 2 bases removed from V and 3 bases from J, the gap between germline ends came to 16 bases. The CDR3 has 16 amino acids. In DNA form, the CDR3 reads TGTGCCAGCAGTTACGGGTCCGGAGGTTTGTACACTGAAGCTTTCTTT. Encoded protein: CASSYGSGGLYTEAFF.

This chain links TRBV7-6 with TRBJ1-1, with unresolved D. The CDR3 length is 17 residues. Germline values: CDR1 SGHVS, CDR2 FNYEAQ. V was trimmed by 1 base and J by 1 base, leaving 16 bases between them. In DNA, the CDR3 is TGTGCCAGCAGCTTAGAACCTTTTGCAGCCGCGAACACTGAAGCTTTCTTT. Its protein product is CASSLEPFAAANTEAFF.

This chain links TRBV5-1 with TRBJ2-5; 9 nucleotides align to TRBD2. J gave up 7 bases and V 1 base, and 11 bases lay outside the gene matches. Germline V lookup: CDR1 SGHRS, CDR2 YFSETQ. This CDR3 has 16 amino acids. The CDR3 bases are TGCGCCAGCAGCTTGCTAGGGGAAGCGGGGGGTACGACCCAGTACTTC. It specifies CASSLLGEAGGTTQYF. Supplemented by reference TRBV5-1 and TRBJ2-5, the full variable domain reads KAGVTQTPRYLIKTRGQQVTLSCSPISGHRSVSWYQQTPGQGLQFLFEYFSETQRNKGNFPGRFSGRQFSNSRSEMNVSTLELGDSALYLCASSLLGEAGGTTQYFGPGTRLLVL.

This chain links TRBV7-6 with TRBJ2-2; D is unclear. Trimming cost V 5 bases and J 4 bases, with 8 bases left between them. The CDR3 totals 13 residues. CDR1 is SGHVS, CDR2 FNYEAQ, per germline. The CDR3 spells CASSLTATGELFF. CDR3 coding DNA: TGTGCCAGCAGCCTTACAGCCACCGGGGAGCTGTTTTTT. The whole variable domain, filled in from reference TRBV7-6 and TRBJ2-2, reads GAGVSQSPRYKVTKRGQDVALRCDPISGHVSLYWYRQALGQGPEFLTYFNYEAQQDKSGLPNDRFSAERPEGSISTLTIQRTEQRDSAMYRCASSLTATGELFFGEGSRLTVL.

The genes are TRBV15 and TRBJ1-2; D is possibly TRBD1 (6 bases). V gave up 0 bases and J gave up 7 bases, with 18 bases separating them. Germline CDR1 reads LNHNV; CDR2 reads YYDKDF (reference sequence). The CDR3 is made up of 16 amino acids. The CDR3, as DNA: TGTGCCACCAGCAGAGATCTCAGGGGATCTCTAGCTGGCTACACCTTC. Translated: CATSRDLRGSLAGYTF.

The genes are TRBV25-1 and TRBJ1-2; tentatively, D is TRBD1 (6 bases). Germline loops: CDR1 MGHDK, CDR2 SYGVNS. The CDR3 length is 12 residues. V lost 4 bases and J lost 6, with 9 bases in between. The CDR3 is CASSAGEDGYTF. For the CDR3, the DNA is TGTGCCAGCAGTGCAGGGGAGGATGGCTACACCTTC.

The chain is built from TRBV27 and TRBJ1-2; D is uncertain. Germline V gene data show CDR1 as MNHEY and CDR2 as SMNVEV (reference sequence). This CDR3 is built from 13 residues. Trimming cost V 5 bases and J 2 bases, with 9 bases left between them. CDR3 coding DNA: TGTGCCAGCAGTCTGGGAAGGAACTATGGCTACACCTTC. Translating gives CASSLGRNYGYTF.

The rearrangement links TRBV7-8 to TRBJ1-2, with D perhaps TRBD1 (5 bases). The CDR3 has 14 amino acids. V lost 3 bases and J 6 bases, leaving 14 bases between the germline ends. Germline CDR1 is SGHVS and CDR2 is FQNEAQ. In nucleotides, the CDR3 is TGTGCCAGCAGCTTGGCCAGGGTAATGGATGGCTACACCTTC. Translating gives CASSLARVMDGYTF.

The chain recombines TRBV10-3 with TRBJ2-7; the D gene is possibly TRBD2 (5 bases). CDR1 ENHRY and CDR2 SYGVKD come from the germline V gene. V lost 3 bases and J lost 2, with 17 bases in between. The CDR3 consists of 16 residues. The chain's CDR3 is CAISDPSGEGTYEQYF. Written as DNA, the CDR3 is TGTGCCATCAGTGACCCCTCTGGCGAGGGAACCTACGAGCAGTACTTC.

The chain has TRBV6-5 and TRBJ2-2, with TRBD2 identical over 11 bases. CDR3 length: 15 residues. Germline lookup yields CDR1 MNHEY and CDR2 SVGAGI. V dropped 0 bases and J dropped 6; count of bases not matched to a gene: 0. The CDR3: CASSYSSGGAGELFF. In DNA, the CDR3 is TGTGCCAGCAGTTACTCTAGCGGGGGGGCCGGGGAGCTGTTTTTT.

The CDR3 loop reads CASSSPLTGELFF. CDR3 nucleotide sequence: TGTGCCAGCAGTTCCCCACTCACCGGGGAGCTGTTTTTT. The chain employs TRBV12-3 or TRBV12-4 and TRBJ2-2; no definite D call. V lost 4 bases, J lost 4 bases, and 7 bases lay in between. This CDR3 has 13 residues.

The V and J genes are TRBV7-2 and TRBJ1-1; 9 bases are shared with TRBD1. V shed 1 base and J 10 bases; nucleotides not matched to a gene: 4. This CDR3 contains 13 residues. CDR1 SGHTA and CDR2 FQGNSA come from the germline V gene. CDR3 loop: CASSLEDRGRAFF. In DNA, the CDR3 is TGTGCCAGCAGCTTAGAGGACAGGGGTAGAGCTTTCTTT.

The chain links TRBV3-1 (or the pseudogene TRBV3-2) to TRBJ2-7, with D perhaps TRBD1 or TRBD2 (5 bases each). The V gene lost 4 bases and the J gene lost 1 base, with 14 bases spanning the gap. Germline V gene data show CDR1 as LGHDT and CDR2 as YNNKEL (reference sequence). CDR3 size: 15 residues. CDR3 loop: CASSRDRDGSYEQYF. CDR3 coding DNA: TGTGCCAGCAGCCGAGACCGGGACGGGTCCTACGAGCAGTACTTC.

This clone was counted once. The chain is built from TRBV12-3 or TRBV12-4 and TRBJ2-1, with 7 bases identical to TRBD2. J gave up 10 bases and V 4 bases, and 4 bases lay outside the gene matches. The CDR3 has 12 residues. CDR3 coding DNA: TGTGCCAGCAGTTCGCGGGGGTTAGAGCAGTTCTTC. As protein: CASSSRGLEQFF.

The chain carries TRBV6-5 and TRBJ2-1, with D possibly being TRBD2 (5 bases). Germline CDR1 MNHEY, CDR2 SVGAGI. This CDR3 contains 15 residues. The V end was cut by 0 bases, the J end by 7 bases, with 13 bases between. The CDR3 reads CASSYSLGAINEQFF. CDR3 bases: TGTGCCAGCAGTTACTCGCTGGGAGCGATTAATGAGCAGTTCTTC.